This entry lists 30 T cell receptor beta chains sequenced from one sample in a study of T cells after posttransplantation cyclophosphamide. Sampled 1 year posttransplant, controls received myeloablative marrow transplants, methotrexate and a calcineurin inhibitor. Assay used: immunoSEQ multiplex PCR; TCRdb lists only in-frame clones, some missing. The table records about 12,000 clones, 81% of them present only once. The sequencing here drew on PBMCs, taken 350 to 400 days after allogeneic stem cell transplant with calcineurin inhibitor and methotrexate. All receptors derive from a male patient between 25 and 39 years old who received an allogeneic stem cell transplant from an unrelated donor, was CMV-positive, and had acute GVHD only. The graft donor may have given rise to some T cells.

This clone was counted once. In DNA form, the CDR3 reads TGTGCCTGGAGTGTACATGGGACTAGCGGAGAGACCCAGTACTTC. Translating gives CAWSVHGTSGETQYF. The chain combines TRBV30 with TRBJ2-5; 11 nucleotides line up with TRBD2. J was trimmed by 4 bases and V by 0 bases; bases with no gene match: 4. Germline values: CDR1 GTSNPN, CDR2 SVGIG (reference sequence). The CDR3 runs to 15 residues.

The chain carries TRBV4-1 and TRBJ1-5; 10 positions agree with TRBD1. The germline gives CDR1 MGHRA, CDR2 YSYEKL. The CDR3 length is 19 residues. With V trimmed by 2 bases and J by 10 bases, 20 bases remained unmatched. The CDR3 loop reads CASSQLVPGQGTGVGPQHF. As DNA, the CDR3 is TGCGCCAGCAGCCAACTTGTACCGGGACAGGGGACCGGGGTAGGACCCCAGCATTTT.

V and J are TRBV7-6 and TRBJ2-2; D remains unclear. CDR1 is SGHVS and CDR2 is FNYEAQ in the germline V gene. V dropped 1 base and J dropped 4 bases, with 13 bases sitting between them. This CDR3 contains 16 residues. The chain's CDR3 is CASSLGASGGTGELFF. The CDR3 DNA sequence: TGTGCCAGCAGCTTAGGTGCGTCGGGTGGCACCGGGGAGCTGTTTTTT.

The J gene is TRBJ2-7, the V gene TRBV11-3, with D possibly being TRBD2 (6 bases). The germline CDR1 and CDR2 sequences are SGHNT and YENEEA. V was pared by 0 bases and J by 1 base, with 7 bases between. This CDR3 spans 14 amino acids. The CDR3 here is CASSLDAGSYEQYF. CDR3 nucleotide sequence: TGTGCCAGCAGCTTAGATGCGGGATCCTACGAGCAGTACTTC.

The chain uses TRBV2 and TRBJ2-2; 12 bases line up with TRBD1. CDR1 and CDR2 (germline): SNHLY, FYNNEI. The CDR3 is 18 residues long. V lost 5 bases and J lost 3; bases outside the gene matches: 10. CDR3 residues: CASSWGQGASSDTGELFF. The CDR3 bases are TGTGCCAGCAGTTGGGGACAGGGGGCCTCGTCGGACACCGGGGAGCTGTTTTTT.

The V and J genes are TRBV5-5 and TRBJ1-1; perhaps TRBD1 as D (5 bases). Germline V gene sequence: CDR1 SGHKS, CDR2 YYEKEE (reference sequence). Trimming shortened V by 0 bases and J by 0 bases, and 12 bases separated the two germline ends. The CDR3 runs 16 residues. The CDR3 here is CASSLEGIALNTEAFF. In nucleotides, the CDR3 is TGTGCCAGCAGCTTGGAGGGGATCGCCCTGAACACTGAAGCTTTCTTT.

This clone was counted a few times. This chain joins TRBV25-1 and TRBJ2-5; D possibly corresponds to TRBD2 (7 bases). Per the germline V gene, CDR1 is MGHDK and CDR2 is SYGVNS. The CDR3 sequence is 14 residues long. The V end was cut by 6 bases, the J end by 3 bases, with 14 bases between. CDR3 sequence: CASSVRGGEETQYF. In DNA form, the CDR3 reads TGTGCCAGCAGCGTAAGGGGGGGGGAAGAGACCCAGTACTTC.

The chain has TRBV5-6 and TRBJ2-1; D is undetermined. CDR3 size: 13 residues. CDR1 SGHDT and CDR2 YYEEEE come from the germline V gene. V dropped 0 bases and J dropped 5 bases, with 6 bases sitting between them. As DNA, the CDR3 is TGTGCCAGCAGCTTGGAGGCGGACAATGAGCAGTTCTTC. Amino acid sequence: CASSLEADNEQFF.

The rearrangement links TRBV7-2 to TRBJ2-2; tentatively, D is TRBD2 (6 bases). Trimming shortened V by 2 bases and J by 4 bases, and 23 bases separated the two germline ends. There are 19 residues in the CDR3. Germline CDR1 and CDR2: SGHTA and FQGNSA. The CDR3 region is CASSLRPLGGALVTGELFF. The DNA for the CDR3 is TGTGCCAGCAGCTTAAGGCCACTCGGAGGGGCGCTGGTCACCGGGGAGCTGTTTTTT.

CDR3 nucleotides: TGTGCCAGCAGTGAAGCTGGCGGAGGGGCCTTTGGTGGTACTGAAGCTTTCTTT. This gives the protein CASSEAGGGAFGGTEAFF. The rearrangement uses TRBV6-1 and TRBJ1-1; perhaps TRBD1 as D (5 bases). This CDR3 region has 18 residues. Germline values: CDR1 MNHNS, CDR2 SASEGT. The V end lost 0 bases, the J end lost 5 bases, and 22 bases lay between the germline ends.

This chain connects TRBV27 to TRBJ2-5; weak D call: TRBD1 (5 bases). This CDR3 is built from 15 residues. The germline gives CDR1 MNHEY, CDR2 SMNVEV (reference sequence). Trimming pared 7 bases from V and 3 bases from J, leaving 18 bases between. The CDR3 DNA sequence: TGTGCCAGCACCCGCCGAGGTCGGACAAAAGAGACCCAGTACTTC. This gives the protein CASTRRGRTKETQYF.

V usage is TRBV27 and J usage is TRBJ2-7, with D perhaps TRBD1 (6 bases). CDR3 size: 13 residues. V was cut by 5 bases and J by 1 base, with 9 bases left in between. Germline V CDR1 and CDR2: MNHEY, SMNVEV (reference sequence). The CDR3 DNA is TGTGCCAGCAGTGAACAGGGATCCTACGAGCAGTACTTC. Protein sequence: CASSEQGSYEQYF.

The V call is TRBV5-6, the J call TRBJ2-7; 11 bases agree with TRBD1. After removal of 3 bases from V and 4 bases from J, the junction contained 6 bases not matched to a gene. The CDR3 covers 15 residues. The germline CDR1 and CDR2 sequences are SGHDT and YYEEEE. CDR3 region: CASSYAGTGGYEQYF. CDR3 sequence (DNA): TGTGCCAGCAGCTACGCCGGGACAGGGGGGTACGAGCAGTACTTC.

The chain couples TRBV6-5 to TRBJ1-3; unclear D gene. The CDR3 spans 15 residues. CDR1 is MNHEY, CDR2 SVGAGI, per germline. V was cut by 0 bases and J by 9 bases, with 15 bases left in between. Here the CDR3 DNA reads TGTGCCAGCAGTTACTCGAGGACCACCGGAGGCACCATATATTTT. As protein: CASSYSRTTGGTIYF.

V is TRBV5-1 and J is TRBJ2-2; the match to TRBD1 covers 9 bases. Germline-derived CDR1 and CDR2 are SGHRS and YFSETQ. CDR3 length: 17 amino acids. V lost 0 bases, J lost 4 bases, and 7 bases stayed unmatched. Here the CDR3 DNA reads TGCGCCAGCAGCTTGGCTTTAGGGGACAGGGTCACCGGGGAGCTGTTTTTT. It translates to CASSLALGDRVTGELFF.

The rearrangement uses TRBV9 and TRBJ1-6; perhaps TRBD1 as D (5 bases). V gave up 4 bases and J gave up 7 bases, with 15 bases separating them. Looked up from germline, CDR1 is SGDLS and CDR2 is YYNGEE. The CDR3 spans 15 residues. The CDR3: CASSYGGGVNSPLHF. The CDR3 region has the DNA TGTGCCAGCAGCTATGGGGGGGGAGTGAATTCACCCCTCCACTTT.

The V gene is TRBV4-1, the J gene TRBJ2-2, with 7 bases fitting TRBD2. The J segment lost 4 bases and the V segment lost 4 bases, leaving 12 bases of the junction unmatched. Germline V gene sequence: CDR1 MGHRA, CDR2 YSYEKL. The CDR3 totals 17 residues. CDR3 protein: CASSLLGTIGSTGELFF. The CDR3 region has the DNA TGCGCCAGCAGCCTCCTCGGGACTATCGGTTCCACCGGGGAGCTGTTTTTT.

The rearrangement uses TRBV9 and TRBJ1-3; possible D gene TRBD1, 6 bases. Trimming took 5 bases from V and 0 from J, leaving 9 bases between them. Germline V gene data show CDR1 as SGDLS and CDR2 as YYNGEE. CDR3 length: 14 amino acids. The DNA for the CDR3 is TGTGCCAGCAGTGACAGGTACTCTGGAAACACCATATATTTT. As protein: CASSDRYSGNTIYF.

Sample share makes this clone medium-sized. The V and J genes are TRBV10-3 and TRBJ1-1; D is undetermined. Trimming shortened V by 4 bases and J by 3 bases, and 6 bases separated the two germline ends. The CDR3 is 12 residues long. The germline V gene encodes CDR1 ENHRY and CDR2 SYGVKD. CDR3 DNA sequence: TGTGCCATCAGTGGACGGGACACTGAAGCTTTCTTT. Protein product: CAISGRDTEAFF.

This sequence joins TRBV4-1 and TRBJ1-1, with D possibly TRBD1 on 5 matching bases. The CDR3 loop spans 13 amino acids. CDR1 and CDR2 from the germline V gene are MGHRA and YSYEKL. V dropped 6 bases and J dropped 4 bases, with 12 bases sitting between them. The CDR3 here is CASRPAGPTEAFF. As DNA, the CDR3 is TGCGCCAGCAGGCCGGCAGGGCCCACTGAAGCTTTCTTT.

The CDR3 sequence is CASSRLSGGSSPLHF. CDR3 DNA: TGTGCCAGCAGCCGATTATCCGGGGGGTCGTCACCCCTCCACTTT. The chain joins TRBV14 to TRBJ1-6; perhaps TRBD1 as D (5 bases). The germline V gene has CDR1 SGHDN and CDR2 FVKESK. The germline V and J ends were trimmed by 4 bases and 10 bases, with 17 bases remaining between them. This CDR3 comprises 15 residues.

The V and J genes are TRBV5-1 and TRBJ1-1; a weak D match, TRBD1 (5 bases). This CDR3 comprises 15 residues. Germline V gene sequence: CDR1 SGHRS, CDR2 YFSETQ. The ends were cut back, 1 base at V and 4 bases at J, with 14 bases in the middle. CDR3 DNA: TGCGCCAGCAGCTTGAGCCCGTCGGGGGTCACTGAAGCTTTCTTT. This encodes CASSLSPSGVTEAFF. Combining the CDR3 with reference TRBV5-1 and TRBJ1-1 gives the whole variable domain KAGVTQTPRYLIKTRGQQVTLSCSPISGHRSVSWYQQTPGQGLQFLFEYFSETQRNKGNFPGRFSGRQFSNSRSEMNVSTLELGDSALYLCASSLSPSGVTEAFFGQGTRLTVV.

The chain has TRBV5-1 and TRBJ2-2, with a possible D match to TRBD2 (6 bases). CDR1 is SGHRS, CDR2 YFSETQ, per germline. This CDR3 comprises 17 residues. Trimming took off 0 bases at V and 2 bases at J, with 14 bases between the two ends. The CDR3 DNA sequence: TGCGCCAGCAGCTTGGACGTCTGGGGAGGTAACACCGGGGAGCTGTTTTTT. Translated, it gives CASSLDVWGGNTGELFF.

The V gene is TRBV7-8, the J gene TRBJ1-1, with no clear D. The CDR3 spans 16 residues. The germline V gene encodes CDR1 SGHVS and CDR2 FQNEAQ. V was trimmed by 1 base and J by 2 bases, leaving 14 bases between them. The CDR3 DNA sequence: TGTGCCAGCAGCTTAGTGGAGGTTACAGATAACACTGAAGCTTTCTTT. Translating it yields CASSLVEVTDNTEAFF.

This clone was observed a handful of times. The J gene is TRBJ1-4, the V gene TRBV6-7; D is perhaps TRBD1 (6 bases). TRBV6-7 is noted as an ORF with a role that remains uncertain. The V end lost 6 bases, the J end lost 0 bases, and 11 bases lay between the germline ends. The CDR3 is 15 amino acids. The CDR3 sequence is CASRRTGTTNEKLFF. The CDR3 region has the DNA TGTGCCAGCAGACGAACAGGGACAACTAATGAAAAACTGTTTTTT.

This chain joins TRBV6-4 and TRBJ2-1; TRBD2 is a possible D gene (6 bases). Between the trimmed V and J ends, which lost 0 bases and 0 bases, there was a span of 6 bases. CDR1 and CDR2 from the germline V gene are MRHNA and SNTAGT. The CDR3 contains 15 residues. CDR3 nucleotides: TGTGCCAGCAGTGACTCAGCGGGCTCCTACAATGAGCAGTTCTTC. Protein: CASSDSAGSYNEQFF.

As DNA, the CDR3 is TGTGCCAGCAGTCGGTACAATGAGCAGTTCTTC. Translated, it gives CASSRYNEQFF. This sequence joins TRBV25-1 and TRBJ2-1; D gene uncertain. V was trimmed by 5 bases and J by 4 bases, leaving 3 bases between them. Germline V lookup: CDR1 MGHDK, CDR2 SYGVNS. This CDR3 has 11 residues.

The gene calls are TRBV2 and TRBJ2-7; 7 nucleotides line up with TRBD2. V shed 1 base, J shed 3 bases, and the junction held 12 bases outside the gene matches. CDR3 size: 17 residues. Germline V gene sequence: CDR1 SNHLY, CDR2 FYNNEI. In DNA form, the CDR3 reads TGTGCCAGCAGTGAAGGCGCGGGTGGGGCGGGAGACTACGAGCAGTACTTC. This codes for CASSEGAGGAGDYEQYF.

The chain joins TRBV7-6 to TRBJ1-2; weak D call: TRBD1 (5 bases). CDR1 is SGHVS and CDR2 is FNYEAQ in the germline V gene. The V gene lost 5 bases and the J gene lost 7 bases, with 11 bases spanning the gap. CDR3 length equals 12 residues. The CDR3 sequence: CASSRAGGGYTF. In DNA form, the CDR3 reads TGTGCCAGCAGCCGAGCCGGGGGTGGCTACACCTTC.

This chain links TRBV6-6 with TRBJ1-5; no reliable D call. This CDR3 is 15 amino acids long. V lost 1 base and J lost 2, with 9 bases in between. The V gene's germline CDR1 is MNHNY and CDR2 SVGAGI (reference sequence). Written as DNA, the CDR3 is TGTGCCAGCAGTTACTTAGCTCTGGGCAATCAGCCCCAGCATTTT. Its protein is CASSYLALGNQPQHF.